This is a list of T cell receptor beta chains from one sample in a study of cytomegalovirus exposure and HLA in healthy donors. Here immunoSEQ multiplex PCR was the method, and the copy in TCRdb shows in-frame clones only, minus some. The sample has about 110,000 clones, around two thirds seen once. Sequencing was performed on PBMCs. The receptors originated from a man between 25 and 39 years old in good health and CMV-seropositive. Both conserved end residues are part of each CDR3. D genes are given only for firm matches. Where a row states a size, it is once, few, many or the class of an expanded clone; other rows omit it.

CDR3 protein	CDR3 DNA	D gene	V gene	clone size	J gene	CDR3 length
CASGGQGGLGNSPLHF	TGTGCCAGCGGGGGACAGGGAGGACTCGGTAATTCACCCCTCCACTTT	TRBD1	TRBV2	once	TRBJ1-6	16
CASSTLAGGQETQYF	TGCGCCAGCAGCACCCTAGCGGGGGGGCAAGAGACCCAGTACTTC	TRBD2	TRBV5-1	-	TRBJ2-5	15
CASSRDGMNTEAFF	TGCGCCAGCAGCCGAGACGGGATGAACACTGAAGCTTTCTTT	-	TRBV4-1	-	TRBJ1-1	14
CASSLVGHYEQYF	TGTGCCAGCAGTTTGGTGGGCCACTACGAGCAGTACTTC	-	TRBV27	few	TRBJ2-7	13
CASSLAYLQGSGNTIYF	TGTGCCAGCAGCTTAGCTTACTTACAGGGGTCTGGAAACACCATATATTTT	TRBD1	TRBV11-2	-	TRBJ1-3	17
CASSRTSGAVYEQYF	TGTGCCAGCAGCCGGACTAGCGGCGCTGTCTACGAGCAGTACTTC	TRBD2	TRBV7-2	-	TRBJ2-7	15
CASRRRHTNYGYTF	TGTGCAAGCAGAAGGCGGCATACGAACTATGGCTACACCTTC	-	TRBV27	-	TRBJ1-2	14
CASILNGATNYGYTF	TGTGCCAGCATTCTCAATGGGGCCACTAACTATGGCTACACCTTC	-	TRBV6-1	-	TRBJ1-2	15
CATSPQGFDNQPQHF	TGTGCCACCAGCCCGCAGGGATTCGATAATCAGCCCCAGCATTTT	-	TRBV15	once	TRBJ1-5	15
CASSWTGGNTEAFF	TGTGCCAGCAGTTGGACAGGTGGGAACACTGAAGCTTTCTTT	TRBD1	TRBV27	few	TRBJ1-1	14
CASRGRAGGPYEQYF	TGTGCCAGCAGGGGTCGGGCAGGGGGACCCTACGAGCAGTACTTC	TRBD1	TRBV11-3	-	TRBJ2-7	15
CASSPTVQETQYF	TGTGCCAGCAGCCCGACAGTCCAAGAGACCCAGTACTTC	-	TRBV7-9	-	TRBJ2-5	13
CASRLRGADYGYTF	TGTGCCAGCAGGCTCAGGGGGGCAGACTATGGCTACACCTTC	TRBD1	TRBV6-1	-	TRBJ1-2	14
CASSPGQGAYEQYF	TGTGCCAGCAGCCCGGGACAGGGAGCCTACGAGCAGTACTTC	TRBD1	TRBV2	-	TRBJ2-7	14